The clone carrying this TCR beta chain was seen once. This CDR3 is 19 amino acids long. Germline V lookup: CDR1 WNHNN, CDR2 SYGVQD (reference sequence). Unmatched junction bases numbered 10, after V lost 0 bases and J lost 0 bases. The sample belongs to a study of shared clonotypes between healthy human individuals. Sequenced by immunoSEQ multiplex PCR; TCRdb stores in-frame clones only, minus some. Found here are about 980,000 clones, over 75% of them singletons; the top ten hold 1.5%. J is TRBJ2-1 and V is TRBV10-1; 8 bases line up with TRBD2. This sequence was found in a young man in good health. Sequenced: memory CD4+ T cells sorted from blood. The subset was: CD45RA-negative fraction. CDR3 sequence: CASSESPGLAQYSYNEQFF. CDR3 DNA: TGCGCCAGCAGTGAGTCTCCCGGACTAGCCCAATACTCCTACAATGAGCAGTTCTTC.